This T cell receptor (beta chain) is drawn from a study of blood T cell repertoires in COVID-19. At the level of the study: The samples span acute and convalescent COVID-19 from the United States, Italy and Spain.

With 2 bases removed from V and 6 bases from J, the gap between germline ends came to 17 bases. This CDR3 comprises 16 residues. CDR1 and CDR2 from the germline V gene are MDHEN and SYDVKM. In the authors' methods: For nucleated cells, counts were estimated from reference gene primer amplification. TCRdb's table, derived via immunoSEQ multiplex PCR, lists solely in-frame clones and lacks some. V and J calls and clone size are as listed in that table; D and trimming were resolved from the DNA. The data contain 150,000 to 200,000 clones, approximately 89% of them singletons. The cohort comprised adults aged about 18 to 90 years residing in around 25 US areas.

The chain recombines TRBV28 with TRBJ2-1, with TRBD1 as a possible D gene (6 bases). This clonotype was sampled from a woman aged 40 to 55 with acute COVID-19. Sequenced input: PBMCs or T cells enriched from blood (not recorded which). In nucleotides, the CDR3 is TGTGCCAGCAGTTTAGGGCAGGTACAAGGGGGCAATGAGCAGTTCTTC. It translates to CASSLGQVQGGNEQFF.